This T cell receptor (beta chain) was profiled in a study of memory CD4+ T cells and cytomegalovirus serostatus. Some clones are missing from TCRdb's copy, which holds only in-frame ones; the method was immunoSEQ multiplex PCR. The sample carries about 96,000 clones, 80% recorded once. The CDR3 covers 14 residues. CDR1 and CDR2 (germline): SGHNT, YYREEE (reference sequence). V shed 3 bases and J 6 bases; nucleotides not matched to a gene: 5. Single viable CD3+CD4+CD8-CD45RO+ cells were sorted as the memory CD4+ T cells. The sample was memory CD4+ T cells from blood. The TCR sequence derives from an adult in good health and CMV-seropositive. The V call is TRBV5-4, the J call TRBJ2-2, with 7 positions matching TRBD1. This CDR3 reads CASSYTGAAGELFF. In DNA form, the CDR3 reads TGTGCCAGCAGCTATACAGGGGCGGCCGGGGAGCTGTTTTTT.